The 9 T cell receptor beta chains below come from one sample, sequenced in a study of blood T cell repertoires in COVID-19 (dated by TCRdb to the early 2020s). To prepare the library, the immunoSEQ multiplex PCR assay was applied. The immuneACCESS repertoire file appears here via TCRdb, limited to in-frame rearrangements. These files lack a portion of the clones; in checked studies, under half of the deficit traces to unresolved V genes, and the cause of the others is not known. Across this sample there are about 190,000 clones, with 84% seen only once. The biggest ten clones account for 3.2% of the sample. Sequencing input: PBMCs or T cells enriched from blood (not recorded which). Source of these receptors: a woman in her twenties or thirties who had recovered from COVID-19.

The chain has TRBV27 and TRBJ2-1; possibly TRBD2 for D (7 bases). The CDR3 is 15 residues long. The germline V and J ends were trimmed by 6 bases and 2 bases, with 14 bases remaining between them. The germline gives CDR1 MNHEY, CDR2 SMNVEV (reference sequence). The CDR3 DNA follows: TGTGCCAGCAGGGAGTGGGAGGGGGCCTACAATGAGCAGTTCTTC. Translating gives CASREWEGAYNEQFF.

The gene calls are TRBV27 and TRBJ1-1; D is perhaps TRBD1 (6 bases). The CDR3 consists of 15 residues. Trimming took off 3 bases at V and 0 bases at J, with 11 bases between the two ends. Germline V lookup: CDR1 MNHEY, CDR2 SMNVEV (reference sequence). The CDR3 sequence: CASSFSRQVNTEAFF. As DNA, the CDR3 is TGTGCCAGCAGTTTTTCAAGACAGGTGAACACTGAAGCTTTCTTT.

The chain has TRBV7-9 and TRBJ1-5, with TRBD1 as a possible D gene (5 bases). Germline CDR1 and CDR2: SEHNR and FQNEAQ (reference sequence). This CDR3 comprises 14 residues. The V end was cut by 1 base, the J end by 4 bases, with 8 bases between. The CDR3 DNA reads TGTGCCAGCAGCTTAGACCAGGGTAATCAGCCCCAGCATTTT. This codes for CASSLDQGNQPQHF.

The CDR3: CASSTRRSTNEKLFF. The CDR3 region has the DNA TGTGCCAGCAGCACCCGCAGATCAACTAATGAAAAACTGTTTTTT. The rearrangement uses TRBV7-8 and TRBJ1-4; no definite D call. CDR1 and CDR2 (germline): SGHVS, FQNEAQ. V was pared by 5 bases and J by 0 bases, with 10 bases between. The CDR3 spans 15 residues. Full variable domain (remainder filled in from reference TRBV7-8 and TRBJ1-4): GAGVSQSPRYKVAKRGQDVALRCDPISGHVSLFWYQQALGQGPEFLTYFQNEAQLDKSGLPSDRFFAERPEGSVSTLKIQRTQQEDSAVYLCASSTRRSTNEKLFFGSGTQLSVL.

The chain carries TRBV6-1 and TRBJ1-4; a possible D gene is TRBD1 (6 bases). The germline gives CDR1 MNHNS, CDR2 SASEGT. This CDR3 spans 16 amino acids. V lost 4 bases and J lost 4, with 16 bases in between. CDR3 in DNA: TGTGCCAGCAGTGCCCCCGCGGGGGCGAATAATGAAAAACTGTTTTTT. Translated, it gives CASSAPAGANNEKLFF.

The rearrangement links TRBV13 to TRBJ2-1; 7 bases match TRBD2. J gave up 0 bases and V 6 bases, and 8 bases lay outside the gene matches. This CDR3 comprises 16 residues. Germline CDR1 is PRHDT and CDR2 is FYEKMQ (reference sequence). CDR3 sequence (DNA): TGTGCCAGCAGTCGACTAGCCCCAAGCTCCTACAATGAGCAGTTCTTC. Translation gives CASSRLAPSSYNEQFF.

This clone was observed a single time. The rearrangement joins TRBV18 to TRBJ1-4; the D gene is possibly TRBD1 (5 bases). V was clipped by 2 bases and J by 5 bases, with 12 bases between them. Germline V gives CDR1 KGHSH, CDR2 LQKENI. CDR3 size: 15 residues. The CDR3 nucleotides read TGTGCCAGCTCACCAAAGGGGTTTGGGAATGAAAAACTGTTTTTT. This encodes CASSPKGFGNEKLFF.

This chain joins TRBV28 and TRBJ2-7; a weak D match, TRBD1 (5 bases). In germline, CDR1 is MDHEN, CDR2 SYDVKM. This CDR3 has 15 amino acids. V gave up 8 bases and J gave up 6 bases, with 23 bases separating them. CDR3 amino acids: CASSSMRQGTREQYV. CDR3 sequence (DNA): TGTGCCAGCTCCTCCATGAGGCAGGGAACTCGCGAGCAGTACGTC.

This clone was found a few times. The chain recombines TRBV7-9 with TRBJ1-1; D gene uncertain. CDR1 is SEHNR and CDR2 is FQNEAQ in the germline V gene (reference sequence). Trimming stripped 2 bases from V and 2 bases from J, with 6 bases between. CDR3 size: 13 residues. The CDR3 sequence: CASSLPQNTEAFF. The CDR3 DNA sequence: TGTGCCAGCAGCTTACCACAAAACACTGAAGCTTTCTTT.